Below are 27 T cell receptor beta chains sequenced from a single sample in a study of blood T cell repertoires in COVID-19. The protocol was immunoSEQ multiplex PCR, while the TCRdb copy is restricted to in-frame clones and leaves out a portion. This table has 350,000 to 400,000 clones, roughly 90% appearing once. The sequenced sample was peripheral blood. These receptors were taken from a woman aged 30 to 39 with COVID-19, enrolled during active disease.

The chain uses TRBV11-1 and TRBJ1-1; D gene unclear. V was clipped by 2 bases and J by 4 bases, with 11 bases between them. The CDR3 totals 14 residues. Germline V gene data show CDR1 as SGHAT and CDR2 as FQDESV (reference sequence). The CDR3 DNA follows: TGTGCCAGCAGCTTACACATCTCGTCCACTGAAGCTTTCTTT. It yields the protein CASSLHISSTEAFF.

The chain employs TRBV6-5 and TRBJ1-1, with D unclear. The CDR3 has 14 amino acids. The V gene's germline CDR1 is MNHEY and CDR2 SVGAGI. Trimming cost V 6 bases and J 1 base, with 12 bases left between them. CDR3 DNA sequence: TGTGCCAGCAGAACTGTACAGAGGAACACTGAAGCTTTCTTT. It encodes CASRTVQRNTEAFF.

V gene TRBV28 combines with J gene TRBJ2-3, with 9 bases lining up with TRBD2. The CDR3 length is 16 residues. V gave up 3 bases and J gave up 5 bases; unmatched junction bases: 9. From germline, CDR1 is MDHEN and CDR2 SYDVKM. CDR3 amino acids: CASSFLGSGGQDTQYF. CDR3 coding DNA: TGTGCCAGCAGTTTCCTTGGAAGCGGGGGGCAAGATACGCAGTATTTT. Filled out from reference TRBV28 and TRBJ2-3, the complete variable domain reads DVKVTQSSRYLVKRTGEKVFLECVQDMDHENMFWYRQDPGLGLRLIYFSYDVKMKEKGDIPEGYSVSREKKERFSLILESASTNQTSMYLCASSFLGSGGQDTQYFGPGTRLTVL.

The chain combines TRBV19 with TRBJ2-2; 7 positions agree with TRBD1. The germline CDR1 and CDR2 sequences are LNHDA and SQIVND (reference sequence). The CDR3 is made up of 16 amino acids. J lost 6 bases, V lost 0 bases, and 7 bases had no gene match. The DNA for the CDR3 is TGTGCCAGTAGTATAGAACAGGGGTTTAGCGCCGGGGAGCTGTTTTTT. This codes for CASSIEQGFSAGELFF.

The chain carries TRBV29-1 and TRBJ1-2; possible D gene TRBD1, 5 bases. The length of the CDR3 is 11 residues. The V end lost 5 bases, the J end lost 3 bases, and 7 bases lay between the germline ends. Germline CDR1 and CDR2: SQVTM and ANQGSEA. CDR3 bases: TGCAGCGTTTTGACAGACTATGGCTACACCTTC. Translated: CSVLTDYGYTF. Complete variable domain (other parts from reference TRBV29-1 and TRBJ1-2): SAVISQKPSRDICQRGTSLTIQCQVDSQVTMMFWYRQQPGQSLTLIATANQGSEATYESGFVIDKFPISRPNLTFSTLTVSNMSPEDSSIYLCSVLTDYGYTFGSGTRLTVV.

The CDR3 DNA is TGCGCCAGCAGCCAAGTTGGCAGGTCCCATGGCTACACCTTC. This gives the protein CASSQVGRSHGYTF. The rearrangement joins TRBV4-3 to TRBJ1-2; no clear D. CDR1 and CDR2 (germline): LGHNA, YSLEER. The CDR3 is 14 amino acids. The germline V and J ends were trimmed by 1 base and 6 bases, with 12 bases remaining between them.

The V call is TRBV7-8, the J call TRBJ1-2; 11 nucleotides match TRBD1. V gave up 5 bases and J gave up 7 bases; unmatched junction bases: 12. CDR1 is SGHVS, CDR2 FQNEAQ, per germline. CDR3 length: 16 amino acids. CDR3 in DNA: TGTGCCAGCAGCCGACAACCCCCCGGGACAGGGGGTGGCTACACCTTC. Translating it yields CASSRQPPGTGGGYTF.

V usage is TRBV28 and J usage is TRBJ2-7; 10 positions match TRBD2. The germline CDR1 and CDR2 sequences are MDHEN and SYDVKM. This CDR3 comprises 16 residues. Trimming removed 4 bases from V and 2 bases from J; junction bases left unmatched: 8. CDR3 sequence (DNA): TGTGCCAGCAGTTCTACTAAGCGGGAGGGCGCCTACGAGCAGTACGTC. This codes for CASSSTKREGAYEQYV.

This chain uses TRBV4-2 with TRBJ2-6; the match to TRBD2 covers 9 bases. The CDR3 runs to 17 residues. Looked up from germline, CDR1 is LGHNA and CDR2 is YNFKEQ. Trimming removed 4 bases from V and 0 bases from J; junction bases left unmatched: 4. CDR3 protein: CASSLSGGASGANVLTF. CDR3 in DNA: TGTGCCAGCAGCCTTAGCGGGGGTGCCTCTGGGGCCAACGTCCTGACTTTC.

The J gene is TRBJ1-2, the V gene TRBV28; D possibly corresponds to TRBD1 (6 bases). The CDR3 runs to 14 residues. V was cut by 6 bases and J by 4 bases, with 15 bases left in between. Germline V gene data show CDR1 as MDHEN and CDR2 as SYDVKM. Here the CDR3 DNA reads TGTGCCAGCAGGTCAGGGGAAGGGGGCTATGGCTACACCTTC. Translation gives CASRSGEGGYGYTF.

The genes are TRBV10-3 and TRBJ2-3; possible D gene TRBD2, 5 bases. The CDR3 is made up of 12 amino acids. V gave up 0 bases and J gave up 12 bases, with 10 bases separating them. CDR1 is ENHRY, CDR2 SYGVKD, per germline. The CDR3 protein is CAISESEVAQYF. DNA for the CDR3: TGTGCCATCAGTGAGTCGGAGGTGGCACAGTATTTT.

As to this clone: Here the CDR3 omits its conserved ending phenylalanine or tryptophan, so a read error is the likely source. The DNA is left out, because the CDR3 cannot be placed on it with certainty; the CDR3 is given as TCRdb lists it. This chain links TRBV15 with TRBJ1-2; the tabulated D call, TRBD1, remains unverified against the DNA. CDR1 and CDR2 (germline): LNHNV, YYDKDF (reference sequence). The CDR3 is 12 amino acids long, termini counted. The CDR3 reads CATSSLGYRPII.

This chain connects TRBV6-5 to TRBJ1-2; D gene unclear. Germline V gene data show CDR1 as MNHEY and CDR2 as SVGAGI. The CDR3 has 13 residues. Trimming shortened V by 2 bases and J by 8 bases, and 12 bases separated the two germline ends. CDR3 residues: CASSYALGWGYTF. The CDR3 nucleotides read TGTGCCAGCAGTTACGCTTTGGGCTGGGGCTACACCTTC.

The DNA of the CDR3 is TGTGCCACCAGCAGAGATCGGGTCAGGGATAGCAATCAGCCCCAGCATTTT. This codes for CATSRDRVRDSNQPQHF. The V call is TRBV15, the J call TRBJ1-5; a possible D gene is TRBD1 (5 bases). This CDR3 region has 17 residues. V lost 0 bases to trimming and J lost 0 bases, with 12 bases between them. Germline CDR1 is LNHNV and CDR2 is YYDKDF (reference sequence).

The V call is TRBV24-1, the J call TRBJ2-3; 8 nucleotides line up with TRBD1. There are 14 residues in the CDR3. The germline CDR1 and CDR2 sequences are KGHDR and SFDVKD. V was clipped by 6 bases and J by 4 bases; unmatched bases: 5. The CDR3 here is CATSFGQGADTQYF. CDR3 in DNA: TGTGCCACCAGTTTTGGACAGGGCGCAGATACGCAGTATTTT.

In this sample, this clone turned up a few times. The genes are TRBV19 and TRBJ1-1, with D unresolved. Looked up from germline, CDR1 is LNHDA and CDR2 is SQIVND (reference sequence). V dropped 3 bases and J dropped 2 bases, with 4 bases sitting between them. This CDR3 region has 12 residues. The CDR3 DNA sequence: TGTGCCAGTAGTATCCCTAACACTGAAGCTTTCTTT. The encoded protein is CASSIPNTEAFF.

J is TRBJ1-5 and V is TRBV12-3 or TRBV12-4; D gene uncertain. The CDR3 spans 13 residues. V was trimmed by 4 bases and J by 6 bases, leaving 10 bases between them. CDR3 sequence: CASSSQVVQPQHF. CDR3 DNA sequence: TGTGCCAGCAGTTCCCAGGTTGTTCAGCCCCAGCATTTT.

The chain recombines TRBV11-3 with TRBJ2-1, with 9 bases aligning to TRBD1. The CDR3 runs to 16 residues. Germline CDR1 reads SGHNT; CDR2 reads YENEEA. The J segment lost 2 bases and the V segment lost 4 bases, leaving 6 bases of the junction unmatched. CDR3 nucleotides: TGTGCCAGCAGCTCATATGGACAGGGGACCTACAATGAGCAGTTCTTC. Protein: CASSSYGQGTYNEQFF.

The chain uses TRBV9 and TRBJ1-1; 9 nucleotides agree with TRBD1. Germline loops: CDR1 SGDLS, CDR2 YYNGEE. The CDR3 has 14 amino acids. V lost 4 bases and J lost 4; bases outside the gene matches: 5. CDR3 protein: CASSSMTGGTEAFF. DNA of the CDR3: TGTGCCAGCAGCTCGATGACAGGGGGCACTGAAGCTTTCTTT.

This chain connects TRBV10-3 to TRBJ2-6, with 13 bases matching TRBD2. The CDR3 is 23 amino acids. Germline V gene data show CDR1 as ENHRY and CDR2 as SYGVKD. V was clipped by 7 bases and J by 1 base; unmatched bases: 22. Here the CDR3 reads CAITRDRVPLAGGPFSGANVLTF. The CDR3 DNA reads as TGTGCCATCACCCGGGACAGGGTCCCACTAGCGGGAGGGCCCTTTTCTGGGGCCAACGTCCTGACTTTC.

The V gene is TRBV28, the J gene TRBJ1-1; tentatively, D is TRBD1 (6 bases). CDR1 and CDR2 from the germline V gene are MDHEN and SYDVKM. This CDR3 is 15 amino acids long. V was shortened by 7 bases and J by 1 base, with 16 bases between the two germline ends. CDR3 nucleotides: TGTGCCAGCAAACCCACCGGGACACAGAACACTGAAGCTTTCTTT. Its protein product is CASKPTGTQNTEAFF.

The chain carries TRBV7-9 and TRBJ2-2, with D perhaps TRBD1 (6 bases). The germline V gene has CDR1 SEHNR and CDR2 FQNEAQ (reference sequence). With 5 bases removed from V and 0 bases from J, the gap between germline ends came to 16 bases. The CDR3 length is 17 residues. The CDR3 region is CASSHKTGETNTGELFF. The CDR3 DNA reads as TGTGCCAGCAGCCACAAGACAGGAGAGACGAACACCGGGGAGCTGTTTTTT.

The chain couples TRBV5-5 to TRBJ1-5, with 7 bases matching TRBD1. With V trimmed by 4 bases and J by 1 base, 8 bases remained unmatched. CDR1 and CDR2 from the germline V gene are SGHKS and YYEKEE (reference sequence). The CDR3 runs to 16 residues. The CDR3 DNA follows: TGTGCCAGCAGCCGTGGACAGGTCGCAAGCAATCAGCCCCAGCATTTT. It specifies CASSRGQVASNQPQHF.

This clone is a singleton in its sample. CDR3 coding DNA: TGTGCCAGCAGCCTCGATAGTAGCACAGATACGCAGTATTTT. Translation gives CASSLDSSTDTQYF. The chain links TRBV28 to TRBJ2-3; D gene ambiguous. Germline V gives CDR1 MDHEN, CDR2 SYDVKM. The CDR3 contains 14 residues. The ends were cut back, 6 bases at V and 0 bases at J, with 10 bases in the middle.

The chain has TRBV28 and TRBJ2-2; a possible D gene is TRBD1 (6 bases). The CDR3 extends over 16 amino acids. Trimming removed 8 bases at V and 3 bases at J, with 19 bases between. Germline CDR1 reads MDHEN; CDR2 reads SYDVKM. Here the CDR3 reads CASSTPGAGDTGELFF. CDR3 nucleotide sequence: TGTGCCAGCTCCACACCTGGGGCAGGGGACACCGGGGAGCTGTTTTTT.

The chain carries TRBV28 and TRBJ2-7, with a possible D match to TRBD2 (6 bases). This CDR3 has 14 amino acids. Trimming stripped 3 bases from V and 2 bases from J, with 11 bases between. Per the germline V gene, CDR1 is MDHEN and CDR2 is SYDVKM. CDR3 loop: CASSLEGLTYEQYF. The CDR3 bases are TGTGCCAGCAGTTTGGAGGGTCTAACCTACGAGCAGTACTTC. The complete variable domain, with remaining parts taken from reference TRBV28 and TRBJ2-7, reads DVKVTQSSRYLVKRTGEKVFLECVQDMDHENMFWYRQDPGLGLRLIYFSYDVKMKEKGDIPEGYSVSREKKERFSLILESASTNQTSMYLCASSLEGLTYEQYFGPGTRLTVT.

CDR3 bases: TGTGCCAGCAGGGAGGACAGGGAGGTCACCGGGGAGCTGTTTTTT. Encoded protein: CASREDREVTGELFF. The chain joins TRBV7-6 to TRBJ2-2; TRBD1 matches 8 bases. The CDR3 length is 15 residues. V lost 6 bases to trimming and J lost 4 bases; unmatched junction nucleotides: 7. Germline CDR1 is SGHVS and CDR2 is FNYEAQ.